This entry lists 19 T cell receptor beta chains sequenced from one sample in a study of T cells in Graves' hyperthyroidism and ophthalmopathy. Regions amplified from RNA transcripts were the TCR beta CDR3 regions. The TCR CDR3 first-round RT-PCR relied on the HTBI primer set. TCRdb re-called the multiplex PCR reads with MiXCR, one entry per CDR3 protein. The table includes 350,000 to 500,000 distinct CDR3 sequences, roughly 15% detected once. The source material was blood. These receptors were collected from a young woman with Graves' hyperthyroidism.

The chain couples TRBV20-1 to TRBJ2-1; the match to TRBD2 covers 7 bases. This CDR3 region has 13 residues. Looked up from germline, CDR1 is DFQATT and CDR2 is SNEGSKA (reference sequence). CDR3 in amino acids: CSAREARYNEQFF. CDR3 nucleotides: TGCAGCGCTCGGGAGGCCCGCTACAATGAGCAGTTCTTC.

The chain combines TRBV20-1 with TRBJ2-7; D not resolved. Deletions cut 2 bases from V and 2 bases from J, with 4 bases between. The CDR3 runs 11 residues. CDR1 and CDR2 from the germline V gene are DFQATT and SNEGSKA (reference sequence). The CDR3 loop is CSARQTYEQYF. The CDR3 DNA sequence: TGCAGTGCTAGACAGACCTACGAGCAGTACTTC.

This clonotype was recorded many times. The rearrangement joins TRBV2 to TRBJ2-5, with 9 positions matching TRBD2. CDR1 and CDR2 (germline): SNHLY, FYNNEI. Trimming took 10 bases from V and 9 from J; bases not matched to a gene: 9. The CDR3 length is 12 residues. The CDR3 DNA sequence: TGTGCCACCGCCCCCTTAGCGGGAGCCCAGTACTTC. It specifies CATAPLAGAQYF. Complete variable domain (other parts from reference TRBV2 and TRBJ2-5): EPEVTQTPSHQVTQMGQEVILRCVPISNHLYFYWYRQILGQKVEFLVSFYNNEISEKSEIFDDQFSVERPDGSNFTLKIRSTKLEDSAMYFCATAPLAGAQYFGPGTRLLVL.

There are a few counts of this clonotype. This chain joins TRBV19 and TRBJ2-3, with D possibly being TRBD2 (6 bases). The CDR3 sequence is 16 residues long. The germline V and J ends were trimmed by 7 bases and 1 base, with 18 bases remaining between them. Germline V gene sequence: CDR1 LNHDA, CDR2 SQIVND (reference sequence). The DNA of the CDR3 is TGTGCCAGTAAGGGGCTGGGGGGTAGCGGCACAGATACGCAGTATTTT. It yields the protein CASKGLGGSGTDTQYF.

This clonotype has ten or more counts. The DNA for the CDR3 is TGTGCCAGTAGTGGTGGACTAGCTTGGTACAATGAGCAGTTCTTC. Translation gives CASSGGLAWYNEQFF. The genes are TRBV19 and TRBJ2-1, with 8 bases fitting TRBD2. CDR3 length: 15 residues. Trimming cost V 5 bases and J 4 bases; bases outside gene matches: 7. Germline V gene sequence: CDR1 LNHDA, CDR2 SQIVND (reference sequence). Looking up the rest from reference TRBV19 and TRBJ2-1 gives the full variable domain: DGGITQSPKYLFRKEGQNVTLSCEQNLNHDAMYWYRQDPGQGLRLIYYSQIVNDFQKGDIAEGYSVSREKKESFPLTVTSAQKNPTAFYLCASSGGLAWYNEQFFGPGTRLTVL.

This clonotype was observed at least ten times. Here the CDR3 reads CAISDTEGQPQHF. The CDR3 DNA is TGTGCCATCTCTGACACGGAGGGTCAGCCCCAGCATTTT. The rearrangement uses TRBV10-3 and TRBJ1-5; no definite D call. The CDR3 is 13 residues long. Deletions cut 8 bases from V and 6 bases from J, with 14 bases between. The germline gives CDR1 ENHRY, CDR2 SYGVKD.

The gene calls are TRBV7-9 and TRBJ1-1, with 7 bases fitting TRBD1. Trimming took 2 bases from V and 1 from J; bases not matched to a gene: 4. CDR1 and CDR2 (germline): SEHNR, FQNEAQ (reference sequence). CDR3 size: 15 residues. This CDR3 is CASSLITGENTEAFF. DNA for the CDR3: TGTGCCAGCAGCTTAATAACAGGGGAGAACACTGAAGCTTTCTTT.

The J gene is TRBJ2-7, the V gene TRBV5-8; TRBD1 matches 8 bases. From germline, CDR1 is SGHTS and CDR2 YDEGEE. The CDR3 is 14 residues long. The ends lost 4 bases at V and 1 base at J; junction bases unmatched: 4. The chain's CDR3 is CASSPDRESYEQYF. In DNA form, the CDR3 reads TGTGCCAGCAGCCCGGACAGGGAGTCCTACGAGCAGTACTTC.

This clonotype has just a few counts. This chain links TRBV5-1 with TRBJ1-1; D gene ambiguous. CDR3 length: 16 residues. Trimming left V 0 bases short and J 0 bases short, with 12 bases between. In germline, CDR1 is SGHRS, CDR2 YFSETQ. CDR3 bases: TGCGCCAGCAGCTTGGCTCGGCAGAAAGTGAACACTGAAGCTTTCTTT. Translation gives CASSLARQKVNTEAFF.

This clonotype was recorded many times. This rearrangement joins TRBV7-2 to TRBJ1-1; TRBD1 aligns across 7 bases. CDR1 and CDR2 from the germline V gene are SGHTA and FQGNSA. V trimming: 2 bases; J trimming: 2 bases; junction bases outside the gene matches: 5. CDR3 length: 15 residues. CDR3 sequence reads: CASSLTGTANTEAFF. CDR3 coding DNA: TGTGCCAGCAGCTTAACCGGGACAGCTAACACTGAAGCTTTCTTT.

In nucleotides, the CDR3 is TGCAGTGCTTGGGACGTACTCTCTGGAAACACCATATATTTT. This codes for CSAWDVLSGNTIYF. The V gene is TRBV20-1, the J gene TRBJ1-3, with a tentative D call TRBD1 (5 bases). V was pared by 5 bases and J by 0 bases, with 11 bases between. This CDR3 comprises 14 residues. Per germline, CDR1 DFQATT and CDR2 SNEGSKA (reference sequence).

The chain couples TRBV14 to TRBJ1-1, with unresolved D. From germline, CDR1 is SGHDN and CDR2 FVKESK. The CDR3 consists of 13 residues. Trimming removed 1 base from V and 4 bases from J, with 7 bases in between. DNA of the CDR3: TGTGCCAGCAGCCAAGCTCCGAGCACTGAAGCTTTCTTT. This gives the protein CASSQAPSTEAFF.

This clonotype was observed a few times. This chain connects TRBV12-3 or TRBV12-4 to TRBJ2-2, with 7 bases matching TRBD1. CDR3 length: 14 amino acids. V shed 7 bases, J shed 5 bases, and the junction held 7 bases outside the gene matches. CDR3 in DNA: TGTGCCAGCATACTAGGGGGCTTTACCGGGGAGCTGTTTTTT. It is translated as CASILGGFTGELFF.

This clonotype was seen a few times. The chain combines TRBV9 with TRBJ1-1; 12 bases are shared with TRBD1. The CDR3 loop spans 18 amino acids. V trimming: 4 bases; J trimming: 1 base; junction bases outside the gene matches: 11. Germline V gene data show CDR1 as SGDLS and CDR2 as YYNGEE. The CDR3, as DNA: TGTGCCAGCAGCTCCACACCCGGGACAGGGGGCGGGAACACTGAAGCTTTCTTT. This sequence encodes CASSSTPGTGGGNTEAFF.

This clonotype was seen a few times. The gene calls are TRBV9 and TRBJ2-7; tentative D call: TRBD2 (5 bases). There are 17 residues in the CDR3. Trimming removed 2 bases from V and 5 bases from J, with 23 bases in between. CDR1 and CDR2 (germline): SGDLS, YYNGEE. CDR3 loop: CASSVSPTRENRNEQYF. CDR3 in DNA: TGTGCCAGCAGCGTCTCCCCGACCCGGGAAAATAGGAACGAGCAGTACTTC.

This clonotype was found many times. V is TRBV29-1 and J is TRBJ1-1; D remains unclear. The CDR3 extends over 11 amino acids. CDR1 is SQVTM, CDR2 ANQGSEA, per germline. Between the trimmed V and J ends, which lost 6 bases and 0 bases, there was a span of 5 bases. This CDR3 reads CSVALNTEAFF. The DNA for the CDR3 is TGCAGCGTAGCGCTGAACACTGAAGCTTTCTTT.

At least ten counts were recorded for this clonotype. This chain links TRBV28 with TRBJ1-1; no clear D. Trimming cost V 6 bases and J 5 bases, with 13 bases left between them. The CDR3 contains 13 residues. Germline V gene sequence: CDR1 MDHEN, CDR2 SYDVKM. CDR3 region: CASRPYQRTEAFF. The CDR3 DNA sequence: TGTGCCAGCAGGCCATATCAGAGGACTGAAGCTTTCTTT.

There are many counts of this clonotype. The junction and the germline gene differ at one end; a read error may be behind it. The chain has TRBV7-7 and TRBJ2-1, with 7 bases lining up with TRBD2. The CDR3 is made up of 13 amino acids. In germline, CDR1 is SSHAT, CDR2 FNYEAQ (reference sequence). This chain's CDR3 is CASSLERGNEQFF. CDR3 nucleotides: TGTGCTAGCAGCTTAGAGCGGGGAAATGAGCAGTTCTTC. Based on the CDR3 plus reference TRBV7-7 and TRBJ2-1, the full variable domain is GAGVSQSPRYKVTKRGQDVTLRCDPISSHATLYWYQQALGQGPEFLTYFNYEAQPDKSGLPSDRFSAERPEGSISTLTIQRTEQRDSAMYRCASSLERGNEQFFGPGTRLTVL.

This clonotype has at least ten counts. CDR3 DNA: TGCAGTGCTAGGCGGGAGAGAAGCAATCAGCCCCAGCATTTT. Translation: CSARRERSNQPQHF. The J gene is TRBJ1-5, the V gene TRBV20-1, with D unclear. The CDR3 extends over 14 amino acids. Trimming shortened V by 3 bases and J by 1 base, and 10 bases separated the two germline ends. The germline V gene encodes CDR1 DFQATT and CDR2 SNEGSKA (reference sequence).